Each of the 5 T cell receptor beta chains below was sequenced from the same sample in a study of blood T cells in healthy people across ages (dated by TCRdb to the mid-2010s). The library was prepared using 5' RACE. Sequenced using an Illumina HiSeq 2500. A second about 7 to 11 cycle PCR used a sample-barcoded 5' primer and a J-beta primer mix. TCRdb applied fastp at Q25 and MiXCR to the public reads, then kept only in-frame beta chains. Entries are consolidated by CDR3 protein sequence, retaining the most common genes and DNA. The sample includes hundreds of thousands of distinct CDR3 sequences, with roughly two fifths observed a single time. Of the sample, approximately 29% falls within the top ten clones. The material sequenced was blood. The receptors were gathered from an elderly man in good health.

The rearrangement links TRBV24-1 to TRBJ2-3; 8 nucleotides agree with TRBD1. Unmatched junction bases numbered 9, after V lost 3 bases and J lost 5 bases. CDR1 KGHDR and CDR2 SFDVKD come from the germline V gene. CDR3 size: 16 residues. CDR3 in amino acids: CATSDNSRGRGDTQYF. The CDR3, as DNA: TGTGCCACCAGTGATAATTCCAGGGGGCGGGGAGATACGCAGTATTTT.

Comments on this clonotype: At one of its ends the junction is not consistent with the germline gene, which may arise from a read error. This rearrangement joins TRBV6-2 or TRBV6-3 to TRBJ2-7; TRBD2 is a possible D gene (6 bases). The length of the CDR3 is 12 residues. Germline CDR1 MNHEY, CDR2 SVGEGT. The DNA of the CDR3 is TGTGCTAGCATGGGACTCCCCTACGAGCAGTACTTC. Encoded protein: CASMGLPYEQYF.

The V and J genes are TRBV20-1 and TRBJ2-4; D is unclear. This CDR3 spans 12 amino acids. Trimming took 6 bases from V and 3 from J, leaving 9 bases between them. Per germline, CDR1 DFQATT and CDR2 SNEGSKA (reference sequence). The CDR3, as DNA: TGCAGTGCCCCATTAGGCAAAAACATTCAGTACTTC. Its protein product is CSAPLGKNIQYF.

This clonotype was observed once. The V gene is TRBV7-2, the J gene TRBJ2-5; D might be TRBD1 (5 bases). The length of the CDR3 is 15 residues. Germline V CDR1 and CDR2: SGHTA, FQGNSA. Trimming left V 6 bases short and J 4 bases short, with 18 bases between. CDR3 sequence: CASSGQSGPRETQYF. The CDR3 DNA is TGTGCCAGCAGTGGACAATCCGGGCCAAGAGAGACCCAGTACTTC.

Many counts were recorded for this clonotype. This clone may be a read error of a much larger clone one base away. The chain is built from TRBV7-9 and TRBJ2-5, with unresolved D. Germline CDR1 SEHNR, CDR2 FQNEAQ (reference sequence). With 2 bases removed from V and 11 bases from J, the gap between germline ends came to 18 bases. The CDR3 length is 14 residues. CDR3 sequence reads: CASSLSTEYNEQYF. CDR3 bases: TGTGCCAGCAGCTTAAGTACGGAATACAATGAGCAGTACTTC. The entire variable domain, with the rest obtained from reference TRBV7-9 and TRBJ2-5, is as follows: DTGVSQNPRHKITKRGQNVTFRCDPISEHNRLYWYRQTLGQGPEFLTYFQNEAQLEKSRLLSDRFSAERPKGSFSTLEIQRTEQGDSAMYLCASSLSTEYNEQYFGPGTRLLVL.